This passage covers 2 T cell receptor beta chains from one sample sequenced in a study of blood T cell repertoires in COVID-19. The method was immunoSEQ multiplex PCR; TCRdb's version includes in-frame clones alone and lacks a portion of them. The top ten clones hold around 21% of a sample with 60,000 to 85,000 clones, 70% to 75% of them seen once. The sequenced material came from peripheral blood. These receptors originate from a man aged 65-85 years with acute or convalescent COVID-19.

Written as DNA, the CDR3 is TGCGCCAGCAGCCCCATCGGGAAAAGCTCCTACAATGAGCAGTTCTTC. Residues: CASSPIGKSSYNEQFF. The chain recombines TRBV4-1 with TRBJ2-1, with D possibly matching TRBD2 (5 bases). There are 16 residues in the CDR3. CDR1 and CDR2 from the germline V gene are MGHRA and YSYEKL. V was pared by 4 bases and J by 0 bases, with 13 bases between.

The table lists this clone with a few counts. The CDR3 region has the DNA TGTGCCAGCAGCTTAGCGCTGACTAGCCGGGAGACCCAGTACTTC. The encoded protein is CASSLALTSRETQYF. The V and J genes are TRBV7-2 and TRBJ2-5, with TRBD2 identical over 7 bases. Per the germline V gene, CDR1 is SGHTA and CDR2 is FQGNSA. Losses at the gene ends were 0 bases for V and 5 bases for J; bases not matched to a gene: 6. This CDR3 spans 15 amino acids.